This T cell receptor (beta chain) was found in a study of T-cell memory formation after mild COVID-19. Study details: TCR clusters showed largely donor specificity.

One entry per CDR3 protein results from TCRdb running MiXCR on the 5' RACE reads. Of around 300,000 distinct CDR3 sequences in the sample, about a sixth were seen once. Regarding the study as a whole: Clones which contracted sat mainly in CM and EM if CD4+, and in EMRA if CD8+. Clones shrinking from day 15 to 85 showed even CD4/CD8 mixes; later expanders tilted CD4+. Some SARS-CoV-2-responding clones were already detected in memory before infection.

This clonotype was observed a few times. Its antigen is as yet unknown. Trimming at V came to 4 bases and at J to 7 bases, leaving 12 bases not matched to a gene. CDR3 length equals 15 residues. Germline V gene sequence: CDR1 MNHEY, CDR2 SVGAGI. The sample comprised PBMCs or a T cell subset sorted from them (not recorded which). This clonotype was sampled from a young man who had mild COVID-19 (a few samples of this study predate the infection). Cell type and time point are not known. The chain combines TRBV6-5 with TRBJ1-2; 7 bases map to TRBD1. The CDR3 loop reads CASSFLSTGDRGYTF. CDR3 nucleotides: TGTGCCAGCAGTTTCCTAAGTACAGGGGATCGTGGCTACACCTTC.